There are many counts of the clone carrying this TCR beta chain. The CDR3 extends over 16 amino acids. CDR1 is MNHEY, CDR2 SVGEGT, per germline. V was trimmed by 4 bases and J by 0 bases, leaving 16 bases between them. The sample originates from a study of quantifying T cell responses using KT2 cells. On the study more broadly: cDNA was made from DNase-treated RNA using alpha and beta constant primers.

An oligo carrying a UMI was ligated to the cDNA 3' end. An equimolar mix of RC1.1 and RC1.2 primed the beta chain across TRBC1 and TRBC2. One entry per CDR3 protein results from TCRdb running MiXCR on the UMI-ligation and nested PCR reads. The sample yields just under 50,000 distinct CDR3 sequences, roughly 11% seen once. The source material was PBMCs spiked with cells of the T cell clone KT2. The rearrangement uses TRBV6-2 or TRBV6-3 and TRBJ2-7; D unclear. The sequence was collected from a human donor. Written as DNA, the CDR3 is TGTGCCAGCAGTTTAGTCCGACTGGGCCGCTCCTACGAGCAGTACTTC. It yields the protein CASSLVRLGRSYEQYF.